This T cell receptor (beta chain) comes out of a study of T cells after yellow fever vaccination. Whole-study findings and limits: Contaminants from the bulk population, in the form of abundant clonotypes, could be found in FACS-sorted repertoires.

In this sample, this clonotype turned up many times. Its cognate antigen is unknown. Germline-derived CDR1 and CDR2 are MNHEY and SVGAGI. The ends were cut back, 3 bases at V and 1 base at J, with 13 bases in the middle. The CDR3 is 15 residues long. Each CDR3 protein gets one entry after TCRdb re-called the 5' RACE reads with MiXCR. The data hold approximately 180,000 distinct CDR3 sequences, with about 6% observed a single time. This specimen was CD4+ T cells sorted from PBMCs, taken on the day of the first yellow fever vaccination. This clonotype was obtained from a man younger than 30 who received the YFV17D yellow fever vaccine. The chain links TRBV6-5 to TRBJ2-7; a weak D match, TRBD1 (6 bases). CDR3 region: CASSYGTRVSYEQYF. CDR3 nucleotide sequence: TGTGCCAGCAGTTATGGGACAAGGGTGTCCTACGAGCAGTACTTC.